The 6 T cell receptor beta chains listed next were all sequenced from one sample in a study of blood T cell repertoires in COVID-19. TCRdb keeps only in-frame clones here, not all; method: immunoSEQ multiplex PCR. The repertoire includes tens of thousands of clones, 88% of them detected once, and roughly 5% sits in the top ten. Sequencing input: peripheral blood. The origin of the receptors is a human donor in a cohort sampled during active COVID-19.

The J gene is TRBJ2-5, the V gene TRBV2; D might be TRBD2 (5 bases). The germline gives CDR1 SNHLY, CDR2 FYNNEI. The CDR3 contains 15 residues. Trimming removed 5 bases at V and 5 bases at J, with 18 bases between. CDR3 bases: TGTGCCAGCAGTCCAAACGTCGGGGATTTGGAGACCCAGTACTTC. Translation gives CASSPNVGDLETQYF.

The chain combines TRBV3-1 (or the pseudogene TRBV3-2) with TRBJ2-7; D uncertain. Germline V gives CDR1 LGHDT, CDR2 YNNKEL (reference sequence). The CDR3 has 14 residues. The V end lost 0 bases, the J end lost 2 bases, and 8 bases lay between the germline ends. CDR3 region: CASSQDTQTYEQYF. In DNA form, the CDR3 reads TGTGCCAGCAGCCAAGATACCCAGACCTACGAGCAGTACTTC.

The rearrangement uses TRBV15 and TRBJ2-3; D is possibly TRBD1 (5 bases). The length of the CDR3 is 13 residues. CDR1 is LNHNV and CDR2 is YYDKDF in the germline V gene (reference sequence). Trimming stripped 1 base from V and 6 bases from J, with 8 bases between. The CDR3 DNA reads TGTGCCACCAGCAGAGGGGCAGGGGATACGCAGTATTTT. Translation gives CATSRGAGDTQYF.

The CDR3 DNA is TGTGCCAGCAGCGTTACCGAGACTAGCGTCTACGAGCAGTACTTC. Translated, it gives CASSVTETSVYEQYF. The rearrangement joins TRBV9 to TRBJ2-7, with TRBD2 matching over 8 bases. The CDR3 has 15 residues. CDR1 and CDR2 from the germline V gene are SGDLS and YYNGEE. J lost 3 bases, V lost 2 bases, and 7 bases had no gene match.

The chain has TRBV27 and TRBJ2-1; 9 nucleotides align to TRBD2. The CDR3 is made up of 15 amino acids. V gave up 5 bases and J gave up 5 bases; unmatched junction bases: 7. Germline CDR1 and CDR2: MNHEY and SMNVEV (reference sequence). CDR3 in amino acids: CASSPPSGTHNEQFF. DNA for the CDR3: TGTGCCAGCAGTCCACCTAGCGGGACCCACAATGAGCAGTTCTTC.

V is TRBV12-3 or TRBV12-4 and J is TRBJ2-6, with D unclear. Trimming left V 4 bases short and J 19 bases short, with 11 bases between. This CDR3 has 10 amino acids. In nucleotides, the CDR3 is TGTGCCAGCAGTTATAACCGCGGAACTTTC. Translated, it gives CASSYNRGTF.